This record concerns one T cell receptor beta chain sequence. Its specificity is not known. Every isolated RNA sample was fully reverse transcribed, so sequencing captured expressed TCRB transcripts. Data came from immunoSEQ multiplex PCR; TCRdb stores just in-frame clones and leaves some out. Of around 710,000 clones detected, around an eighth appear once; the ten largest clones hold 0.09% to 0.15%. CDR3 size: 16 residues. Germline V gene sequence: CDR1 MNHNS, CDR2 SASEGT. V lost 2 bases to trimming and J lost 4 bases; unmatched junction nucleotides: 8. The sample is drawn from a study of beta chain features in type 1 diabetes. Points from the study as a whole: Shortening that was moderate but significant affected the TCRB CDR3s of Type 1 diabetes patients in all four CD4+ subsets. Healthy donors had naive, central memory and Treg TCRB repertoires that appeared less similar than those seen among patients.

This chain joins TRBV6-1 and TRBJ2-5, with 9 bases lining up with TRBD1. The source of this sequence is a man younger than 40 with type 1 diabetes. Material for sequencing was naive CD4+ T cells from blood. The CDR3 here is CASSELGQGNGETQYF. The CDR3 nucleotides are TGTGCCAGCAGTGAATTAGGACAGGGGAATGGAGAGACCCAGTACTTC.